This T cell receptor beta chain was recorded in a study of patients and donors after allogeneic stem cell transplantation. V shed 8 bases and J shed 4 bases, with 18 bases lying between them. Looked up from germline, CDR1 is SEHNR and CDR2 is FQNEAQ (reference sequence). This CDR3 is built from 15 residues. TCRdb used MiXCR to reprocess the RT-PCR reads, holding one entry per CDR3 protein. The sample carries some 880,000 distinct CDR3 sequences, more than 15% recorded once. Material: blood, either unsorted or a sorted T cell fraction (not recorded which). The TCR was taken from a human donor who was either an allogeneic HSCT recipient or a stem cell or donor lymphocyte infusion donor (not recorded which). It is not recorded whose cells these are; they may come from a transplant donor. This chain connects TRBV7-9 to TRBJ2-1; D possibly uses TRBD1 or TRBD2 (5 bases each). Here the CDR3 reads CASHLPGPGYNEQFF. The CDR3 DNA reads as TGTGCCAGCCACCTCCCGGGGCCAGGGTACAATGAGCAGTTCTTC.